The clone carrying this TCR beta chain showed up just a few times. This entry belongs to a study of blood T cell repertoires in COVID-19. Study details: Material from acute and convalescent COVID-19 was sourced from the United States, Italy and Spain.

Some clones are missing from TCRdb's copy, which holds only in-frame ones; the method was immunoSEQ multiplex PCR. The data show some 180,000 clones, with under 90% seen just once and around 6.6% held by the top ten. Germline V CDR1 and CDR2: GTSNPN, SVGIG (reference sequence). CDR3 length equals 16 residues. V lost 3 bases to trimming and J lost 4 bases; unmatched junction nucleotides: 11. V is TRBV30 and J is TRBJ2-2; 7 nucleotides align to TRBD1. What was sequenced was peripheral blood. This clonotype originated in a middle-aged man with acute or convalescent COVID-19. The CDR3 nucleotides are TGTGCCTGGAGCTCCGGGACAGTAAGTTTCACCGGGGAGCTGTTTTTT. It is translated as CAWSSGTVSFTGELFF.